A single sample is the source of the 19 T cell receptor beta chains below, sequenced in a study of shared clonotypes between healthy human individuals. Produced via immunoSEQ multiplex PCR; TCRdb's table is partial and in-frame only. The sample records around 440,000 clones, more than 70% being singletons. Specimen: PBMCs. These TCRs come from a woman aged 40 to 50 in good health. Some clones in this sample may be carry-over from other donors' samples.

This chain joins TRBV4-1 and TRBJ2-2; D not resolved. The germline V and J ends were trimmed by 1 base and 5 bases, with 8 bases remaining between them. The CDR3 consists of 14 residues. Germline V gene data show CDR1 as MGHRA and CDR2 as YSYEKL. The CDR3 DNA reads TGCGCCAGCAGCCAAGTAGAGAGGACCGGGGAGCTGTTTTTT. It is translated as CASSQVERTGELFF.

The chain couples TRBV7-9 to TRBJ1-1; D uncertain. Germline V gene lookup returns CDR1 SEHNR and CDR2 FQNEAQ (reference sequence). There are 12 residues in the CDR3. With 2 bases removed from V and 3 bases from J, the gap between germline ends came to 4 bases. DNA for the CDR3: TGTGCCAGCAGCTTACCTGACACTGAAGCTTTCTTT. Encoded protein: CASSLPDTEAFF.

In nucleotides, the CDR3 is TGTGCCAGTAGTATGGACAGGGGTAGCAATCAGCCCCAGCATTTT. Its protein is CASSMDRGSNQPQHF. This chain links TRBV19 with TRBJ1-5; 9 bases map to TRBD1. The CDR3 is 15 residues long. Germline V gene data show CDR1 as LNHDA and CDR2 as SQIVND (reference sequence). V dropped 3 bases and J dropped 0; count of bases not matched to a gene: 0.

This clone was seen a handful of times. This sequence joins TRBV2 and TRBJ2-3, with D maybe TRBD1 (6 bases). V was cut by 7 bases and J by 4 bases, with 15 bases left in between. Germline-derived CDR1 and CDR2 are SNHLY and FYNNEI. CDR3 length: 14 amino acids. CDR3 coding DNA: TGTGCCAGCACCCGACAGGCCTCCGCAGATACGCAGTATTTT. As protein: CASTRQASADTQYF.

The DNA for the CDR3 is TGTGCCAGCTCACCACCCGGCACAGCTAACTATGGCTACACCTTC. Its translation: CASSPPGTANYGYTF. The chain links TRBV18 to TRBJ1-2, with D unresolved. The V gene's germline CDR1 is KGHSH and CDR2 LQKENI. The V gene lost 0 bases and the J gene lost 0 bases, with 8 bases spanning the gap. The CDR3 has 15 amino acids.

The chain recombines TRBV14 with TRBJ2-7; D call uncertain. Germline assignment: CDR1 SGHDN and CDR2 FVKESK. The CDR3 loop spans 15 amino acids. V lost 0 bases and J lost 3, with 12 bases in between. CDR3 sequence reads: CASSQDLGSGYEQYF. In DNA, the CDR3 is TGTGCCAGCAGCCAAGACCTAGGATCTGGCTACGAGCAGTACTTC.

This clone came up once. The chain is built from TRBV25-1 and TRBJ2-3, with D possibly matching TRBD1 (6 bases). Germline lookup yields CDR1 MGHDK and CDR2 SYGVNS. The CDR3 length is 14 residues. V lost 3 bases, J lost 4 bases, and 11 bases lay in between. The CDR3 loop is CASSEPRGSDTQYF. The CDR3 nucleotides read TGTGCCAGCAGTGAGCCCAGGGGCTCAGATACGCAGTATTTT.

The chain combines TRBV27 with TRBJ2-5, with 8 bases lining up with TRBD2. V was pared by 1 base and J by 5 bases, with 6 bases of the junction left unmatched. CDR1 MNHEY and CDR2 SMNVEV come from the germline V gene (reference sequence). CDR3 length: 15 amino acids. CDR3 region: CASSLFVGGRETQYF. CDR3 in DNA: TGTGCCAGCAGTTTATTTGTGGGCGGGAGGGAGACCCAGTACTTC.

This sequence joins TRBV5-1 and TRBJ2-7, with 7 bases aligning to TRBD1. The V and J ends lost 0 bases and 3 bases, in that order; junction bases with no gene match: 6. The CDR3 covers 15 residues. Germline V gene data show CDR1 as SGHRS and CDR2 as YFSETQ. CDR3 nucleotides: TGCGCCAGCAGCTTGGATACAGGGGAAATCTACGAGCAGTACTTC. Protein: CASSLDTGEIYEQYF. Full variable domain (remainder filled in from reference TRBV5-1 and TRBJ2-7): KAGVTQTPRYLIKTRGQQVTLSCSPISGHRSVSWYQQTPGQGLQFLFEYFSETQRNKGNFPGRFSGRQFSNSRSEMNVSTLELGDSALYLCASSLDTGEIYEQYFGPGTRLTVT.

The chain has TRBV6-1 and TRBJ2-7, with D perhaps being TRBD1 or TRBD2 (6 bases each). Germline V gene sequence: CDR1 MNHNS, CDR2 SASEGT. The ends were cut back, 3 bases at V and 0 bases at J, with 9 bases in the middle. The CDR3 runs 14 residues. CDR3 residues: CASSERDNSYEQYF. In nucleotides, the CDR3 is TGTGCCAGCAGTGAGCGGGACAACTCCTACGAGCAGTACTTC.

As for this clone: The sample carries other DNA sequences with the same CDR3. The V and J genes are TRBV6-1 and TRBJ1-2; a possible D gene is TRBD1 (5 bases). The CDR3 contains 15 residues. V lost 0 bases to trimming and J lost 4 bases, with 12 bases between them. Looked up from germline, CDR1 is MNHNS and CDR2 is SASEGT. In DNA form, the CDR3 reads TGTGCCAGCAGTGAAGCTGGGGGTGTAGGCTATGGCTACACCTTC. Protein: CASSEAGGVGYGYTF.

The V and J genes are TRBV29-1 and TRBJ2-1; 14 bases map to TRBD2. Germline CDR1 SQVTM, CDR2 ANQGSEA. V shed 5 bases, J shed 10 bases, and the junction held 4 bases outside the gene matches. The CDR3 contains 13 residues. This chain's CDR3 is CSVFRLAGGEQFF. The CDR3 nucleotides are TGCAGCGTTTTCAGACTAGCGGGAGGGGAGCAGTTCTTC.

This clone was seen only a few times. The rearrangement links TRBV28 to TRBJ1-2, with TRBD1 as a possible D gene (5 bases). CDR1 MDHEN and CDR2 SYDVKM come from the germline V gene. The CDR3 totals 14 residues. V lost 6 bases to trimming and J lost 4 bases, with 15 bases between them. This CDR3 is CASSSGSQAYGYTF. Written as DNA, the CDR3 is TGTGCCAGCAGCTCAGGGAGTCAGGCCTATGGCTACACCTTC.

The chain links TRBV27 to TRBJ2-7; 11 bases match TRBD2. V lost 1 base and J lost 3; bases outside the gene matches: 5. This CDR3 contains 16 residues. CDR1 and CDR2 (germline): MNHEY, SMNVEV (reference sequence). DNA of the CDR3: TGTGCCAGCAGTTTATTAGCTAGCGGGAGGAACTACGAGCAGTACTTC. Protein product: CASSLLASGRNYEQYF.

The chain joins TRBV7-2 to TRBJ1-1; 8 bases agree with TRBD1. The V and J ends lost 5 bases and 5 bases, in that order; junction bases with no gene match: 19. The CDR3 has 18 residues. The V gene's germline CDR1 is SGHTA and CDR2 FQGNSA. The CDR3 protein is CASSQGGRRQGKGTEAFF. The CDR3 nucleotides are TGTGCCAGCAGCCAGGGGGGTCGTCGACAGGGGAAAGGGACTGAAGCTTTCTTT.

This chain connects TRBV5-1 to TRBJ2-1, with D possibly matching TRBD2 (5 bases). The CDR3 contains 13 residues. From germline, CDR1 is SGHRS and CDR2 YFSETQ. V was pared by 4 bases and J by 5 bases, with 10 bases between. DNA of the CDR3: TGCGCCAGCAGCGAGGGCTACGACAATGAGCAGTTCTTC. This codes for CASSEGYDNEQFF.

The chain links TRBV5-4 to TRBJ2-5, with D unresolved. The closer fit of TRBJ2-7 to the DNA end suggests the J call may be wrong. Germline loops: CDR1 SGHNT, CDR2 YYREEE (reference sequence). The CDR3 runs 14 residues. The CDR3 reads CASSLEVSSYEQYF. The CDR3 nucleotides are TGTGCCAGCAGCTTGGAAGTTTCCTCCTACGAGCAGTACTTC.

This chain joins TRBV7-3 and TRBJ2-3; D is unresolved. This CDR3 spans 14 amino acids. Germline CDR1 and CDR2: SGHTA and FQGTGA. Trimming cost V 1 base and J 4 bases, with 9 bases left between them. The CDR3: CASSLNSLPDTQYF. The CDR3 DNA follows: TGTGCCAGCAGCTTAAACTCTCTGCCAGATACGCAGTATTTT. Complete variable domain (other parts from reference TRBV7-3 and TRBJ2-3): GAGVSQTPSNKVTEKGKYVELRCDPISGHTALYWYRQSLGQGPEFLIYFQGTGAADDSGLPNDRFFAVRPEGSVSTLKIQRTERGDSAVYLCASSLNSLPDTQYFGPGTRLTVL.

CDR3: CASSQEGLAGTDNEQFF. CDR3 DNA sequence: TGCGCCAGCAGCCAAGAGGGACTAGCGGGAACCGACAATGAGCAGTTCTTC. This sequence joins TRBV4-3 and TRBJ2-1, with TRBD2 matching 13 bases. The CDR3 runs to 17 residues. V lost 0 bases and J lost 5; bases outside the gene matches: 4. Per germline, CDR1 LGHNA and CDR2 YSLEER.